The next 28 T cell receptor beta chains were all read from a single sample in a study of chemoradiotherapy in HPV16-positive cancers. The data were produced by immunoSEQ multiplex PCR, yet TCRdb's version contains in-frame clones alone and is incomplete. The sample includes 12,000 to 15,000 clones, approximately 91% of them seen just once. The sample was blood, taken from a patient who underwent chemoradiotherapy. Source of these receptors: a human donor with HPV-associated anogenital cancer.

The genes are TRBV19 and TRBJ2-5; D gene ambiguous. V was clipped by 2 bases and J by 7 bases, with 17 bases between them. The germline V gene encodes CDR1 LNHDA and CDR2 SQIVND (reference sequence). The CDR3 runs to 15 residues. CDR3 coding DNA: TGTGCCAGTAGTATATATAGGGCTACCAAGGGGACCCAGTACTTC. Residues: CASSIYRATKGTQYF.

This chain uses TRBV4-2 with TRBJ2-5; 12 bases agree with TRBD2. This CDR3 comprises 15 residues. Germline CDR1 is LGHNA and CDR2 is YNFKEQ. V shed 1 base and J 12 bases; nucleotides not matched to a gene: 9. Here the CDR3 reads CASSQATSGGPGEYF. The CDR3 region has the DNA TGTGCCAGCAGCCAAGCGACTAGCGGGGGCCCTGGGGAGTACTTC.

The chain has TRBV7-2 and TRBJ1-1; D gene ambiguous. V lost 7 bases, J lost 1 base, and 10 bases lay in between. The CDR3 consists of 13 residues. In germline, CDR1 is SGHTA, CDR2 FQGNSA. The CDR3 reads CASKVQTNTEAFF. Written as DNA, the CDR3 is TGTGCCAGCAAGGTACAGACGAACACTGAAGCTTTCTTT.

This chain links TRBV11-1 with TRBJ1-1; 8 bases agree with TRBD1. V shed 1 base and J 0 bases; nucleotides not matched to a gene: 7. Per germline, CDR1 SGHAT and CDR2 FQDESV (reference sequence). The CDR3 is 17 amino acids. The CDR3 sequence: CASSLDGTGSLNTEAFF. The CDR3 region has the DNA TGTGCCAGCAGCTTAGACGGGACAGGATCCTTGAACACTGAAGCTTTCTTT.

The gene calls are TRBV11-2 and TRBJ2-7; possibly TRBD1 for D (5 bases). The V gene's germline CDR1 is SGHAT and CDR2 FQNNGV. The length of the CDR3 is 15 residues. V was shortened by 3 bases and J by 0 bases, with 12 bases between the two germline ends. In DNA form, the CDR3 reads TGTGCCAGCAGCTTCCAGGGTACCCGCTCCTACGAGCAGTACTTC. Its translation is CASSFQGTRSYEQYF.

V usage is TRBV10-3 and J usage is TRBJ1-1; TRBD1 is a possible D gene (6 bases). V was trimmed by 2 bases and J by 3 bases, leaving 7 bases between them. Per germline, CDR1 ENHRY and CDR2 SYGVKD. This CDR3 has 13 amino acids. CDR3 region: CAISEGGHTEAFF. CDR3 DNA sequence: TGTGCCATCAGTGAGGGGGGGCACACTGAAGCTTTCTTT.

The J gene is TRBJ2-7, the V gene TRBV27; maybe TRBD1 (5 bases). Germline loops: CDR1 MNHEY, CDR2 SMNVEV (reference sequence). This CDR3 comprises 13 residues. Trimming pared 10 bases from V and 7 bases from J, leaving 20 bases between. CDR3 protein: CATKSSRAGEQYF. The CDR3 bases are TGTGCCACCAAAAGTTCCAGGGCCGGTGAGCAGTACTTC.

The chain links TRBV5-6 to TRBJ1-2; the D gene is possibly TRBD1 (5 bases). Germline V lookup: CDR1 SGHDT, CDR2 YYEEEE. V dropped 5 bases and J dropped 4 bases, with 15 bases sitting between them. The CDR3 has 14 amino acids. CDR3 protein: CASSLEGTGYGYTF. CDR3 DNA sequence: TGTGCCAGCAGTCTCGAGGGGACGGGCTATGGCTACACCTTC.

The rearrangement links TRBV7-9 to TRBJ1-4; tentatively, D is TRBD1 (5 bases). The CDR3 spans 14 residues. The germline V and J ends were trimmed by 2 bases and 5 bases, with 9 bases remaining between them. Per the germline V gene, CDR1 is SEHNR and CDR2 is FQNEAQ (reference sequence). The CDR3 DNA reads as TGTGCCAGCAGCTTATTGGGGGGGAATGAAAAACTGTTTTTT. It is translated as CASSLLGGNEKLFF.

The chain couples TRBV6-6 to TRBJ2-7, with 12 positions matching TRBD2. The junction had 2 bases not matched to a gene; V was cut back by 6 bases and J by 2 bases. CDR3 length: 14 amino acids. Germline V gene sequence: CDR1 MNHNY, CDR2 SVGAGI (reference sequence). DNA for the CDR3: TGTGCCAGCAGCTGGACTAGCGGGACCTACGAGCAGTACTTC. Protein product: CASSWTSGTYEQYF.

This sequence joins TRBV9 and TRBJ2-7, with D hard to call. The CDR3 has 14 residues. With 0 bases removed from V and 0 bases from J, the gap between germline ends came to 7 bases. Per the germline V gene, CDR1 is SGDLS and CDR2 is YYNGEE. As DNA, the CDR3 is TGTGCCAGCAGCGTAGCGAGCAGCTCCTACGAGCAGTACTTC. It yields the protein CASSVASSSYEQYF.

This clone has just a few counts. The chain links TRBV5-8 to TRBJ1-6, with 9 bases identical to TRBD1. CDR3 length: 15 amino acids. Germline loops: CDR1 SGHTS, CDR2 YDEGEE. With V trimmed by 3 bases and J by 6 bases, 4 bases remained unmatched. For the CDR3, the DNA is TGTGCCAGCAGCTCGGGACAGGGAGGTAATTCACCCCTCCACTTT. It is translated as CASSSGQGGNSPLHF.

This clone was seen a single time. The CDR3 reads CASSIVHINQPQHF. In nucleotides, the CDR3 is TGTGCCAGTAGTATAGTCCATATCAATCAGCCCCAGCATTTT. The V and J genes are TRBV19 and TRBJ1-5; D ambiguous. Trimming removed 1 base from V and 3 bases from J, with 7 bases in between. Looked up from germline, CDR1 is LNHDA and CDR2 is SQIVND (reference sequence). The CDR3 loop spans 14 amino acids.

V is TRBV4-1 and J is TRBJ2-5; D is ambiguous. The DNA end is a closer match to TRBJ2-7, so the J assignment may be wrong. This CDR3 is built from 17 residues. Germline values: CDR1 MGHRA, CDR2 YSYEKL. The CDR3 sequence is CASSQDSWRSRSYEQYF. For the CDR3, the DNA is TGCGCCAGCAGCCAAGATAGTTGGCGGTCCAGGTCCTACGAGCAGTACTTC.

The gene calls are TRBV29-1 and TRBJ1-1; D perhaps matches TRBD1 (5 bases). Germline CDR1 and CDR2: SQVTM and ANQGSEA. The ends were cut back, 4 bases at V and 1 base at J, with 16 bases in the middle. The CDR3 has 15 amino acids. The CDR3 bases are TGCAGCGTTGTCCCCTGGGCAGGGCCGAACACTGAAGCTTTCTTT. Residues: CSVVPWAGPNTEAFF.

This clone was picked up one time. The chain uses TRBV5-3 and TRBJ1-5; 7 bases are a match to TRBD1. TRBV5-3 is annotated as an ORF whose role is uncertain. This CDR3 comprises 16 residues. V shed 0 bases and J 1 base; nucleotides not matched to a gene: 4. The CDR3 here is CARSLDRGNSNQPQHF. CDR3 nucleotides: TGTGCCAGAAGCTTGGACAGGGGAAACAGCAATCAGCCCCAGCATTTT.

This clone was observed a handful of times. The chain joins TRBV9 to TRBJ1-6; no definite D call. V was clipped by 7 bases and J by 10 bases, with 12 bases between them. The CDR3 loop spans 12 amino acids. Germline-derived CDR1 and CDR2 are SGDLS and YYNGEE. Written as DNA, the CDR3 is TGTGCCAGCGGAGGAGGGAGATCACCCCTCCACTTT. Its translation: CASGGGRSPLHF. The variable domain in full, with the rest retrieved from reference TRBV9 and TRBJ1-6, is DSGVTQTPKHLITATGQRVTLRCSPRSGDLSVYWYQQSLDQGLQFLIQYYNGEERAKGNILERFSAQQFPDLHSELNLSSLELGDSALYFCASGGGRSPLHFGNGTRLTVT.

The chain employs TRBV18 and TRBJ2-6; weak D call: TRBD2 (5 bases). Germline V lookup: CDR1 KGHSH, CDR2 LQKENI. CDR3 length equals 18 residues. V was pared by 1 base and J by 2 bases, with 15 bases between. CDR3 protein: CASSPLRARVTGANVLTF. CDR3 nucleotides: TGTGCCAGCTCACCACTGAGGGCTAGAGTTACTGGGGCCAACGTCCTGACTTTC.

The gene calls are TRBV5-5 and TRBJ2-5; a weak D match, TRBD2 (5 bases). In germline, CDR1 is SGHKS, CDR2 YYEKEE (reference sequence). V was trimmed by 6 bases and J by 5 bases, leaving 14 bases between them. The CDR3 is made up of 13 amino acids. The CDR3 DNA reads as TGTGCCAGCACCCTGACTAAGCCTGAGACCCAGTACTTC. Amino acid sequence: CASTLTKPETQYF.

This sequence joins TRBV10-3 and TRBJ2-7, with D possibly matching TRBD1 (6 bases). CDR3 size: 15 residues. V shed 11 bases and J shed 0 bases, with 20 bases lying between them. The germline V gene encodes CDR1 ENHRY and CDR2 SYGVKD. This CDR3 reads CASSPQGRNSYEQYF. The CDR3 DNA sequence: TGTGCCTCATCACCGCAGGGGCGAAACTCCTACGAGCAGTACTTC.

The chain has TRBV7-2 and TRBJ1-2; possible D gene TRBD1, 5 bases. The ends were cut back, 0 bases at V and 5 bases at J, with 13 bases in the middle. The CDR3 is 15 residues long. CDR1 and CDR2 (germline): SGHTA, FQGNSA. CDR3 region: CASSLAVGGWYGYTF. In DNA form, the CDR3 reads TGTGCCAGCAGCTTAGCTGTGGGGGGATGGTATGGCTACACCTTC.

The chain has TRBV7-2 and TRBJ1-1; 7 positions match TRBD1. CDR3 length: 16 amino acids. V was clipped by 5 bases and J by 4 bases; unmatched bases: 13. The V gene's germline CDR1 is SGHTA and CDR2 FQGNSA. CDR3 protein: CASSLTGQVVGTEAFF. DNA of the CDR3: TGTGCCAGCAGCCTAACCGGACAGGTCGTCGGCACTGAAGCTTTCTTT.

V and J are TRBV5-4 and TRBJ2-3, with TRBD2 matching over 7 bases. The CDR3 covers 14 residues. The V gene end was trimmed by 4 bases and the J gene end by 5 bases; junction bases not matched to a gene: 7. Looked up from germline, CDR1 is SGHNT and CDR2 is YYREEE (reference sequence). DNA of the CDR3: TGTGCCAGCAGCCAAGGACTAGAGGTAGATACGCAGTATTTT. As protein: CASSQGLEVDTQYF.

This sequence joins TRBV30 and TRBJ1-5, with D tentatively TRBD1 (6 bases). Trimming removed 4 bases from V and 4 bases from J, with 26 bases in between. This CDR3 is built from 18 residues. Germline CDR1 reads GTSNPN; CDR2 reads SVGIG (reference sequence). CDR3 protein: CAWTRGLGGGLPNQPQHF. DNA for the CDR3: TGTGCCTGGACTCGGGGTCTTGGGGGGGGCCTTCCTAATCAGCCCCAGCATTTT.

As DNA, the CDR3 is TGCGCCAGCAGCACCGACAGGGTGAACACTGAAGCTTTCTTT. Translating it yields CASSTDRVNTEAFF. The chain has TRBV5-1 and TRBJ1-1; 7 bases are a match to TRBD1. Germline CDR1 and CDR2: SGHRS and YFSETQ. J gave up 0 bases and V 4 bases, and 3 bases lay outside the gene matches. The length of the CDR3 is 14 residues.

The V and J genes are TRBV27 and TRBJ2-7; D may correspond to TRBD1 or TRBD2 (5 bases each). V lost 6 bases, J lost 3 bases, and 15 bases lay in between. Looked up from germline, CDR1 is MNHEY and CDR2 is SMNVEV (reference sequence). This CDR3 is 14 amino acids long. CDR3 amino acids: CASSRAGTDYEQYF. The CDR3 DNA reads as TGTGCCAGCAGCCGGGCAGGGACCGACTACGAGCAGTACTTC.

The table lists this clone with a few counts. The chain combines TRBV7-9 with TRBJ2-7; a possible D gene is TRBD1 (5 bases). CDR3 length equals 15 residues. CDR1 and CDR2 from the germline V gene are SEHNR and FQNEAQ (reference sequence). V lost 1 base, J lost 6 bases, and 16 bases lay in between. DNA for the CDR3: TGTGCCAGCAGCTTAGACAACAGGCGGATAGGCGAGCAGTACTTC. It is translated as CASSLDNRRIGEQYF.

V is TRBV5-1 and J is TRBJ1-1, with unresolved D. This CDR3 has 16 residues. CDR1 and CDR2 from the germline V gene are SGHRS and YFSETQ. The V end lost 3 bases, the J end lost 0 bases, and 15 bases lay between the germline ends. This chain's CDR3 is CASSWEGNNLNTEAFF. DNA of the CDR3: TGCGCCAGCAGCTGGGAGGGAAATAATTTGAACACTGAAGCTTTCTTT.